This entry lists 21 T cell receptor beta chains sequenced from one sample in a study of blood T cells in healthy people across ages. Next came a second PCR, run for about 6 to 11 cycles, which used a sample-barcoded 5' primer along with a J-beta primer mix. TCRdb ran MiXCR on the 5' RACE reads and lists one entry per CDR3 protein. Among 900,000 to 950,000 distinct CDR3 sequences listed, about 28% were seen once. This sample was also put to use in a study of T cells of mothers and their children.

Sequenced material: blood. These receptors came from a woman between 35 and 50 years old in good health.

This clonotype showed up many times. One end of the junction varies from germline; a read error may be responsible. J is TRBJ2-6 and V is TRBV5-1; D is possibly TRBD1 (5 bases). CDR3 length equals 14 residues. Per germline, CDR1 SGHRS and CDR2 YFSETQ. The CDR3 here is CASSSGPGANVLTF. The CDR3 DNA reads as TGTGCCAGCAGTTCAGGGCCCGGGGCCAACGTCCTGACTTTC.

In this sample, this clonotype turned up a few times. Sequence at one end of the junction differs from germline and may be a read error. The chain couples TRBV20-1 to TRBJ2-7; no firm D call. The CDR3 covers 14 residues. Germline V CDR1 and CDR2: DFQATT, SNEGSKA (reference sequence). The CDR3 protein is CSARDLSGSYGQYF. Here the CDR3 DNA reads TGCAGTGCTAGAGATTTGTCGGGTTCCTACGGGCAGTACTTC.

The J gene is TRBJ1-2, the V gene TRBV20-1; D gene ambiguous. CDR3 length: 13 amino acids. V lost 3 bases, J lost 8 bases, and 16 bases lay in between. Germline CDR1 reads DFQATT; CDR2 reads SNEGSKA (reference sequence). CDR3 DNA sequence: TGCAGTGCTAGTCCCAGCGGGATAGGAGGCTACACCTTC. This gives the protein CSASPSGIGGYTF.

This clonotype turned up a few times. The chain is built from TRBV28 and TRBJ2-6; D call uncertain. Germline CDR1 MDHEN, CDR2 SYDVKM. The CDR3 totals 14 residues. The ends were cut back, 10 bases at V and 0 bases at J, with 10 bases in the middle. The CDR3 bases are TGTGCCACCCTCCGCCCCTCTGGGGCCAACGTCCTGACTTTC. Protein sequence: CATLRPSGANVLTF.

The sample holds a few counts of this clonotype. The chain recombines TRBV30 with TRBJ1-4, with D possibly TRBD1 on 6 matching bases. V lost 5 bases to trimming and J lost 5 bases, with 12 bases between them. CDR1 is GTSNPN, CDR2 SVGIG, per germline (reference sequence). The CDR3 sequence is 13 residues long. CDR3 protein: CAWRRDTNEKLFF. Here the CDR3 DNA reads TGTGCCTGGCGCCGGGACACCAATGAAAAACTGTTTTTT.

This clonotype was recorded a few times. A much more abundant neighbour one base away suggests this may be a read error. The chain couples TRBV7-2 to TRBJ2-1; a possible D gene is TRBD2 (7 bases). This CDR3 is 15 amino acids long. Germline-derived CDR1 and CDR2 are SGHTA and FQGNSA. The CDR3 region is CASSLGVTGGNERFF. As DNA, the CDR3 is TGTGCCAGCAGCTTAGGTGTAACGGGGGGCAATGAGCGGTTCTTC.

This clonotype was detected ten times or more. The junction and the germline gene differ at one end; a read error may be behind it. The chain's CDR3 is CSVEGDRVYEQYF. As DNA, the CDR3 is TGCAGCGTCGAAGGAGACAGGGTGTACGAGCAGTACTTC. The V and J genes are TRBV29-1 and TRBJ2-7, with 7 bases lining up with TRBD1. This CDR3 has 13 amino acids. Germline loops: CDR1 SQVTM, CDR2 ANQGSEA.

This clonotype was recorded a few times. V and J are TRBV3-1 and TRBJ2-7; possibly TRBD2 for D (5 bases). With 5 bases removed from V and 4 bases from J, the gap between germline ends came to 9 bases. Germline V gives CDR1 LGHDT, CDR2 YNNKEL (reference sequence). This CDR3 is built from 12 residues. CDR3 residues: CASSNRGYEQYF. The CDR3 coding sequence is TGTGCCAGCAGCAACCGCGGGTACGAGCAGTACTTC.

The chain joins TRBV10-3 to TRBJ1-1; D possibly corresponds to TRBD1 (6 bases). The CDR3 contains 13 residues. Trimming removed 11 bases from V and 2 bases from J, with 15 bases in between. Germline V lookup: CDR1 ENHRY, CDR2 SYGVKD. In nucleotides, the CDR3 is TGTGCCTCCGGACAGATATCAAACACTGAAGCTTTCTTT. It encodes CASGQISNTEAFF.

At least ten counts were recorded for this clonotype. This chain connects TRBV5-1 to TRBJ2-3; no clear D gene. The V gene lost 4 bases and the J gene lost 4 bases, with 13 bases spanning the gap. Germline V gene lookup returns CDR1 SGHRS and CDR2 YFSETQ. CDR3 length: 14 residues. CDR3 sequence reads: CASSPYMGPDTQYF. CDR3 coding DNA: TGCGCCAGCAGCCCTTACATGGGTCCAGATACGCAGTATTTT.

Worth noting for this clonotype: Germline and junction disagree at one end, which may indicate a read error. The chain links TRBV20-1 to TRBJ1-2; D possibly corresponds to TRBD1 (5 bases). Looked up from germline, CDR1 is DFQATT and CDR2 is SNEGSKA (reference sequence). The CDR3 totals 12 residues. CDR3 loop: CGARGRVYGYTF. The DNA of the CDR3 is TGCGGTGCTAGAGGCAGGGTATATGGCTACACCTTC.

The V and J genes are TRBV20-1 and TRBJ1-1; D is unclear. CDR1 and CDR2 (germline): DFQATT, SNEGSKA (reference sequence). CDR3 length: 13 residues. Trimming stripped 1 base from V and 1 base from J, with 7 bases between. The CDR3 nucleotides are TGCAGTGCTAGAGGTTACAGGAACACTGAAGCTTTCTTT. Amino acids: CSARGYRNTEAFF.

This clonotype was seen a few times. V is TRBV28 and J is TRBJ2-3, with 11 nucleotides matching TRBD2. Germline assignment: CDR1 MDHEN and CDR2 SYDVKM. The CDR3 is 14 residues long. V shed 5 bases, J shed 5 bases, and the junction held 3 bases outside the gene matches. The CDR3 reads CASSLAGGGDTQYF. In nucleotides, the CDR3 is TGTGCCAGCAGTCTAGCGGGGGGAGGAGATACGCAGTATTTT.

The gene calls are TRBV12-3 or TRBV12-4 and TRBJ1-5; 8 bases fit TRBD1. After removal of 6 bases from V and 0 bases from J, the junction contained 10 bases not matched to a gene. CDR3 size: 17 residues. The CDR3 nucleotides read TGTGCCAGCAGCTTGGACAGGGCTCGGGCTAGCAATCAGCCCCAGCATTTT. Its protein product is CASSLDRARASNQPQHF.

This clonotype was seen ten or more times. This chain uses TRBV20-1 with TRBJ2-7; TRBD2 matches 7 bases. The germline CDR1 and CDR2 sequences are DFQATT and SNEGSKA (reference sequence). The CDR3 runs to 15 residues. With V trimmed by 5 bases and J by 3 bases, 13 bases remained unmatched. CDR3: CSASAGTIIFYEQYF. The CDR3, as DNA: TGCAGTGCTTCAGCGGGGACTATTATATTCTACGAGCAGTACTTC.

This clonotype was recorded a few times. The V call is TRBV13, the J call TRBJ2-7, with D unclear. The CDR3 consists of 12 residues. Germline-derived CDR1 and CDR2 are PRHDT and FYEKMQ (reference sequence). Trimming took 2 bases from V and 9 from J, leaving 11 bases between them. CDR3 residues: CASSLTNSRQYF. The DNA for the CDR3 is TGTGCCAGCAGCTTAACAAATTCAAGGCAGTACTTC.

This clonotype was observed a few times. The chain recombines TRBV7-9 with TRBJ2-7, with D unresolved. This CDR3 is built from 13 residues. CDR1 SEHNR and CDR2 FQNEAQ come from the germline V gene (reference sequence). The V end lost 3 bases, the J end lost 2 bases, and 8 bases lay between the germline ends. Here the CDR3 reads CASSFAFPYEQYF. CDR3 sequence (DNA): TGTGCCAGCAGCTTTGCCTTCCCCTACGAGCAGTACTTC. The entire variable domain, with the rest obtained from reference TRBV7-9 and TRBJ2-7, is as follows: DTGVSQNPRHKITKRGQNVTFRCDPISEHNRLYWYRQTLGQGPEFLTYFQNEAQLEKSRLLSDRFSAERPKGSFSTLEIQRTEQGDSAMYLCASSFAFPYEQYFGPGTRLTVT.

This clonotype was observed at least ten times. The chain's CDR3 is CSASSELVPKNIQYF. The CDR3 region has the DNA TGCAGCGCGTCATCCGAATTAGTCCCCAAAAACATTCAGTACTTC. This chain connects TRBV29-1 to TRBJ2-4; D remains ambiguous. Trimming removed 7 bases at V and 2 bases at J, with 18 bases between. The CDR3 has 15 amino acids. Germline CDR1 and CDR2: SQVTM and ANQGSEA.

This clonotype has a count of ten or more. The rearrangement uses TRBV7-2 and TRBJ2-5, with a weak D call TRBD1 (7 bases). V dropped 4 bases and J dropped 5 bases, with 14 bases sitting between them. CDR3 size: 14 residues. Germline values: CDR1 SGHTA, CDR2 FQGNSA. CDR3 sequence (DNA): TGTGCCAGCAGCTGGAGGGGGCGGCATGAGACCCAGTACTTC. Protein product: CASSWRGRHETQYF.

This rearrangement joins TRBV16 to TRBJ1-2; D gene ambiguous. Between the trimmed V and J ends, which lost 3 bases and 0 bases, there was a span of 17 bases. The CDR3 extends over 17 amino acids. Germline V gives CDR1 KGHSY, CDR2 FQNENV. The CDR3 DNA follows: TGTGCCAGCAGCCATAGAGACGGACGCTTTGCTAACTATGGCTACACCTTC. Protein product: CASSHRDGRFANYGYTF. The complete variable domain, with remaining parts taken from reference TRBV16 and TRBJ1-2, reads GEEVAQTPKHLVRGEGQKAKLYCAPIKGHSYVFWYQQVLKNEFKFLISFQNENVFDETGMPKERFSAKCLPNSPCSLEIQATKLEDSAVYFCASSHRDGRFANYGYTFGSGTRLTVV.

On this clonotype: At one end the junction does not follow the germline gene, possibly because of a read error. The J gene is TRBJ2-2, the V gene TRBV12-3 or TRBV12-4; 7 bases are shared with TRBD2. This CDR3 comprises 20 residues. DNA for the CDR3: TGTGCCAGCAGTTTATTCGTGTCGGGGGGAATGGATAGTGGCACCGGGGAGCGGTTTTTT. Amino acids: CASSLFVSGGMDSGTGERFF.